This T cell receptor (beta chain) was obtained from a study of molecular identifiers for immune sequencing clone quantification. J lost 6 bases, V lost 0 bases, and 3 bases had no gene match. CDR1 and CDR2 from the germline V gene are DFQATT and SNEGSKA (reference sequence). The CDR3 extends over 14 amino acids. This clonotype was seen many times. Via MiXCR, TCRdb re-called the PCR reads, giving one row per CDR3 protein. The sample consists of about 68,000 distinct CDR3 sequences, roughly 20% of them appearing once. The sequence derives from a human donor in good health. Some libraries in this study had Jurkat cell RNA spiked in. The sequenced material came from naive CD8+ T cells from blood, with Jurkat cell RNA spiked in. Subset in this sample: FACS-sorted CD8+CD4-CCR7+CD45RA+ naive T cells. This chain joins TRBV20-1 and TRBJ2-1, with TRBD2 matching over 9 bases. CDR3 in DNA: TGCAGTGCTAGAGATGCTAGCGGGGTCAATGAGCAGTTCTTC. Its protein product is CSARDASGVNEQFF.